The T cell receptor (beta chain) described here comes from a study of cytomegalovirus exposure and HLA in healthy donors. Study-wide results and caveats: In vitro assays verified that three CMV-associated chains recognized CMV antigens specifically.

V was pared by 3 bases and J by 8 bases, with 17 bases between. Germline V gene sequence: CDR1 MDHEN, CDR2 SYDVKM. This CDR3 is built from 15 residues. On this clone itself: The antigen is not known.

Primers for the PCR totalled 60 Vbeta and 13 Jbeta. Measured with immunoSEQ multiplex PCR; TCRdb has only the in-frame clones, and not every one. This sample has about 190,000 clones, with almost 75% found just once. The receptor comes from a woman aged 25-40 years in good health and CMV-seropositive. The rearrangement uses TRBV28 and TRBJ2-1; maybe TRBD2 (7 bases). The sequenced sample was PBMCs. CDR3 protein: CASSLGGGSTDEQFF. The CDR3 DNA sequence: TGTGCCAGCAGTTTGGGGGGCGGGAGTACCGATGAGCAGTTCTTC.